A single sample is the source of the 4 T cell receptor beta chains below, sequenced in a study of shared clonotypes between healthy human individuals. The table came from immunoSEQ multiplex PCR; TCRdb's copy has only in-frame clones and leaves some out. The repertoire holds hundreds of thousands of clones, with 98% as singletons. Cells designated naive CD8 were CD45RO-negative and were positively selected for CCR7, with terminally differentiated effector memory CD45RA+ cells excluded. Specimen: naive CD8+ T cells sorted from blood. These receptors all stem from a man aged 30-40 years in good health.

The rearrangement joins TRBV4-3 to TRBJ1-1, with D perhaps TRBD1 (6 bases). Germline CDR1 is LGHNA and CDR2 is YSLEER. This CDR3 comprises 13 residues. Trimming stripped 1 base from V and 8 bases from J, with 11 bases between. CDR3 sequence: CASSQVEGEEAFF. Here the CDR3 DNA reads TGCGCCAGCAGCCAAGTAGAGGGGGAGGAAGCTTTCTTT.

The chain joins TRBV27 to TRBJ2-7; D may be TRBD2 (6 bases). The V and J ends lost 1 base and 5 bases respectively, with 9 bases between them. CDR1 and CDR2 from the germline V gene are MNHEY and SMNVEV (reference sequence). This CDR3 has 13 amino acids. CDR3: CASSLWDSNEQYF. The CDR3 DNA is TGTGCCAGCAGTTTATGGGACTCGAACGAGCAGTACTTC.

V gene TRBV30 combines with J gene TRBJ2-7; D gene ambiguous. The ends were cut back, 4 bases at V and 6 bases at J, with 10 bases in the middle. CDR1 GTSNPN and CDR2 SVGIG come from the germline V gene (reference sequence). The CDR3 runs 11 residues. The CDR3 sequence: CAWKGPGEQYF. Written as DNA, the CDR3 is TGTGCCTGGAAGGGTCCGGGCGAGCAGTACTTC.

This chain links TRBV6-1 with TRBJ2-3, with TRBD1 matching over 8 bases. V lost 4 bases, J lost 3 bases, and 12 bases stayed unmatched. CDR3 length equals 17 residues. Germline CDR1 reads MNHNS; CDR2 reads SASEGT. Written as DNA, the CDR3 is TGTGCCAGCAGTGTCCCGACAGGGGTGCTTCGTACAGATACGCAGTATTTT. This sequence encodes CASSVPTGVLRTDTQYF.